These 12 T cell receptor beta chains came from one sample sequenced in a study of cytomegalovirus exposure and HLA in healthy donors. Both 60 Vbeta primers and 13 Jbeta primers went into the PCR. Assay: immunoSEQ multiplex PCR; the TCRdb copy retains only in-frame clones and omits some. The sample yields under 150,000 clones, roughly a tenth seen once. Input material: PBMCs. These TCRs come from a male donor in good health and CMV-seronegative.

The table lists this clone with a few counts. The V gene is TRBV4-3, the J gene TRBJ1-4; D possibly corresponds to TRBD1 (6 bases). CDR1 and CDR2 (germline): LGHNA, YSLEER. The CDR3 is 18 residues long. Trimming stripped 0 bases from V and 2 bases from J, with 16 bases between. CDR3 residues: CASSQDFGRGRTNEKLFF. The CDR3 DNA follows: TGCGCCAGCAGCCAAGATTTCGGCAGGGGTCGGACTAATGAAAAACTGTTTTTT.

This clone came up a few times. The chain carries TRBV5-6 and TRBJ1-2; 11 bases align to TRBD1. The CDR3 consists of 15 residues. The V gene end was trimmed by 0 bases and the J gene end by 7 bases; junction bases not matched to a gene: 5. Germline CDR1 reads SGHDT; CDR2 reads YYEEEE. The CDR3 protein is CASSLVGTGGIGYTF. DNA for the CDR3: TGTGCCAGCAGCTTGGTTGGGACAGGGGGAATTGGCTACACCTTC.

This chain joins TRBV25-1 and TRBJ1-2, with 7 bases that match TRBD1. The CDR3 sequence is 14 residues long. The J segment lost 2 bases and the V segment lost 1 base, leaving 1 base of the junction unmatched. CDR1 is MGHDK, CDR2 SYGVNS, per germline. This CDR3 reads CASSELGGNYGYTF. In DNA form, the CDR3 reads TGTGCCAGCAGTGAATTAGGGGGCAACTATGGCTACACCTTC.

In this sample, this clone turned up a few times. The chain employs TRBV4-1 and TRBJ1-4; 7 nucleotides agree with TRBD1. V was clipped by 5 bases and J by 8 bases; unmatched bases: 8. Germline V gene sequence: CDR1 MGHRA, CDR2 YSYEKL. This CDR3 has 14 residues. The CDR3 DNA sequence: TGCGCCAGCAGCACCGGACAGGTGGGGGAAAAACTGTTTTTT. It specifies CASSTGQVGEKLFF.

This clone occurred a few times. V is TRBV18 and J is TRBJ1-5; a weak D match, TRBD1 (5 bases). This CDR3 contains 13 residues. Trimming took 3 bases from V and 11 from J, leaving 14 bases between them. Looked up from germline, CDR1 is KGHSH and CDR2 is LQKENI. CDR3 coding DNA: TGTGCCAGCTCACCGGACATGGGGTCGGCCCAGCATTTT. This translates into CASSPDMGSAQHF.

This clone was counted a few times. This chain links TRBV28 with TRBJ2-4, with D unclear. Germline assignment: CDR1 MDHEN and CDR2 SYDVKM. Trimming pared 2 bases from V and 1 base from J, leaving 9 bases between. This CDR3 region has 15 residues. Here the CDR3 DNA reads TGTGCCAGCAGTTTAGAACTGAAGGCCAAAAACATTCAGTACTTC. This codes for CASSLELKAKNIQYF.

This clone occurred a few times. The V gene is TRBV5-4, the J gene TRBJ2-7; TRBD1 might be the D (5 bases). V was shortened by 0 bases and J by 4 bases, with 14 bases between the two germline ends. The germline V gene encodes CDR1 SGHNT and CDR2 YYREEE (reference sequence). The CDR3 is 15 amino acids. As DNA, the CDR3 is TGTGCCAGCAGCTTGGAGGGCAGGGCCGGATACGAGCAGTACTTC. This codes for CASSLEGRAGYEQYF.

This clone was detected only a few times. The chain couples TRBV6-1 to TRBJ1-2, with 8 bases that match TRBD1. CDR1 is MNHNS and CDR2 is SASEGT in the germline V gene. The CDR3 runs to 16 residues. J lost 2 bases, V lost 1 base, and 6 bases had no gene match. Here the CDR3 DNA reads TGTGCCAGCAGTGAAGATGGCAGGGGGCGCAACTATGGCTACACCTTC. It translates to CASSEDGRGRNYGYTF.

V usage is TRBV4-3 and J usage is TRBJ2-3, with D possibly being TRBD2 (6 bases). V lost 5 bases, J lost 2 bases, and 17 bases lay in between. The CDR3 totals 16 residues. From germline, CDR1 is LGHNA and CDR2 YSLEER. In nucleotides, the CDR3 is TGCGCCAGCAGCTTGATGTGGCGGGATAACACAGATACGCAGTATTTT. Encoded protein: CASSLMWRDNTDTQYF.

This CDR3 is CASSVRPGQGAYEQYF. The CDR3 bases are TGTGCCAGCAGCGTCCGACCGGGACAGGGGGCCTACGAGCAGTACTTC. J is TRBJ2-7 and V is TRBV7-2, with 11 bases that match TRBD1. This CDR3 has 16 amino acids. Per the germline V gene, CDR1 is SGHTA and CDR2 is FQGNSA. V was pared by 5 bases and J by 2 bases, with 8 bases of the junction left unmatched.

This clone occurred once. The chain joins TRBV5-1 to TRBJ2-1; TRBD2 aligns across 8 bases. The J segment lost 1 base and the V segment lost 3 bases, leaving 3 bases of the junction unmatched. This CDR3 is 15 amino acids long. Germline CDR1 reads SGHRS; CDR2 reads YFSETQ. The CDR3 bases are TGCGCCAGCAGCTCCCCGGGGGGGTCCTACAATGAGCAGTTCTTC. Encoded protein: CASSSPGGSYNEQFF.

The chain recombines TRBV9 with TRBJ2-1; 7 bases align to TRBD2. The J segment lost 6 bases and the V segment lost 4 bases, leaving 7 bases of the junction unmatched. The CDR3 contains 14 residues. Germline CDR1 and CDR2: SGDLS and YYNGEE. The CDR3 region is CASSPSTSSNEQFF. CDR3 in DNA: TGTGCCAGCAGCCCATCGACTAGCTCCAATGAGCAGTTCTTC.